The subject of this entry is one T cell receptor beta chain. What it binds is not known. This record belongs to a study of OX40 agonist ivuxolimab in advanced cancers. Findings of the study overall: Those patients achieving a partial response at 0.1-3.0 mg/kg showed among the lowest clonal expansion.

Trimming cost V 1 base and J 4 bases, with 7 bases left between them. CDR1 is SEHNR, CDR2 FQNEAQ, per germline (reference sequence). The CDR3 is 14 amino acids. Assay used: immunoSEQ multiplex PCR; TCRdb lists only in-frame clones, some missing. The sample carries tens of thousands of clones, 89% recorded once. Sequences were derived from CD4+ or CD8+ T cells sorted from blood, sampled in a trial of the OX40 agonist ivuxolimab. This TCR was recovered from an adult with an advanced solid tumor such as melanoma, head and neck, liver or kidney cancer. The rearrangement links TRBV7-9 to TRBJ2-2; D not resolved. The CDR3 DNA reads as TGTGCCAGCAGCTTAGGGGCAGGCACCGGGGAGCTGTTTTTT. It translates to CASSLGAGTGELFF.